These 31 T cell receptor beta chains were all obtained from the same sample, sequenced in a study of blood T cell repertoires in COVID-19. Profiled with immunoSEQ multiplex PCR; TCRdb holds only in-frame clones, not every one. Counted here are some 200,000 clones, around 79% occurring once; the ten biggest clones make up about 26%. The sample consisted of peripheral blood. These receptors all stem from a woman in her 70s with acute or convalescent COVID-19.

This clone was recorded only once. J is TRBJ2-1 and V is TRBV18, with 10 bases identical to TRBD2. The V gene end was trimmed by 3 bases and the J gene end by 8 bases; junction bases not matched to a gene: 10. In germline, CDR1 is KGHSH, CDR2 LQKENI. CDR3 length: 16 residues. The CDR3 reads CASSPTLAGVSDEQFF. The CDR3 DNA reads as TGTGCCAGCTCACCCACCCTAGCGGGAGTGTCGGATGAGCAGTTCTTC.

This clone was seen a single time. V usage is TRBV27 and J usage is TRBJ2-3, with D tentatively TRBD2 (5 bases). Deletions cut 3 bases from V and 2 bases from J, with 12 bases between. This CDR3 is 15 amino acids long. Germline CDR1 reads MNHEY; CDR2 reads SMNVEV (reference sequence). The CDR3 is CASSFGRRDTDTQYF. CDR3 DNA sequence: TGTGCCAGCAGTTTTGGGCGCCGGGACACAGATACGCAGTATTTT.

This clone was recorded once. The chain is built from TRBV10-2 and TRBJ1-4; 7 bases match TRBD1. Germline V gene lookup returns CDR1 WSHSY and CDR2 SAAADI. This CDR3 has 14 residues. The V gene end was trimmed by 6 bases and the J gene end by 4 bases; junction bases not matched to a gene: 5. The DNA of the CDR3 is TGCGCCAGCAGGGAAGGGACAGATAATGAAAAACTGTTTTTT. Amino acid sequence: CASREGTDNEKLFF.

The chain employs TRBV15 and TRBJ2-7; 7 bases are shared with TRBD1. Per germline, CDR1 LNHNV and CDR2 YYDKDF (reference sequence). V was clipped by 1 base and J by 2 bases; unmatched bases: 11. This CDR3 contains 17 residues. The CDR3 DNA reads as TGTGCCACCAGCAGAGGAAGGGGAACAGGGGCCACCTACGAGCAGTACTTC. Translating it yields CATSRGRGTGATYEQYF.

The CDR3 nucleotides read TGTGCCAGCAACCCGACAGGGATGGGCTATGGCTACACCTTC. Protein sequence: CASNPTGMGYGYTF. This chain connects TRBV4-2 to TRBJ1-2; 7 bases match TRBD1. The CDR3 length is 14 residues. V dropped 7 bases and J dropped 4; count of bases not matched to a gene: 9. Germline V gene data show CDR1 as LGHNA and CDR2 as YNFKEQ.

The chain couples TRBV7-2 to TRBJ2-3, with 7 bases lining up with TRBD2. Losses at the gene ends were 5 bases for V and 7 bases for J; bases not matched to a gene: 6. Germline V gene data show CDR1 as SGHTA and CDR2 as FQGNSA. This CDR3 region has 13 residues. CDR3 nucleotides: TGTGCCAGCAGCACTTGGGGGGGGAATACGCAGTATTTT. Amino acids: CASSTWGGNTQYF.

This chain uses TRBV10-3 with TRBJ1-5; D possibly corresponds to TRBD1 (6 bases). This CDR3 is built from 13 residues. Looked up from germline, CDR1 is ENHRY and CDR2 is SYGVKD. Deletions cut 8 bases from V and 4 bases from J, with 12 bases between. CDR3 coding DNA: TGTGCCATCTCCCGGGACAAAAATCAGCCCCAGCATTTT. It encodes CAISRDKNQPQHF.

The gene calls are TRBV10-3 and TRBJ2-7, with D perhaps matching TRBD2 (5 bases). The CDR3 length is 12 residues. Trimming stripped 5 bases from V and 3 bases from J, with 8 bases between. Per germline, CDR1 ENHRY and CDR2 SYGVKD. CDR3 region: CAISPSSYEQYF. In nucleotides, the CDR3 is TGTGCCATCAGTCCTAGCAGCTACGAGCAGTACTTC.

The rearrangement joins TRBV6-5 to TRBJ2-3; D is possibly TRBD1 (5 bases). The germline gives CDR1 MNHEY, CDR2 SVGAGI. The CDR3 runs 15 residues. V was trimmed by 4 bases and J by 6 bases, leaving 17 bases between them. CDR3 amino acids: CASSSRQLVGDTQYF. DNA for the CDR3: TGTGCCAGCAGTTCCCGACAGTTAGTAGGCGATACGCAGTATTTT.

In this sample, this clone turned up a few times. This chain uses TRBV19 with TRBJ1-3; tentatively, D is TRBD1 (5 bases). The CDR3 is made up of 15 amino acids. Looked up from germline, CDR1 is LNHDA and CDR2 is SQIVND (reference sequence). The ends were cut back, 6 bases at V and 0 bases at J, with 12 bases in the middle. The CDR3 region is CASRKDRISGNTIYF. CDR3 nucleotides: TGTGCCAGTAGGAAAGACAGAATCTCTGGAAACACCATATATTTT. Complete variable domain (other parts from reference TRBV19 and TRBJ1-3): DGGITQSPKYLFRKEGQNVTLSCEQNLNHDAMYWYRQDPGQGLRLIYYSQIVNDFQKGDIAEGYSVSREKKESFPLTVTSAQKNPTAFYLCASRKDRISGNTIYFGEGSWLTVV.

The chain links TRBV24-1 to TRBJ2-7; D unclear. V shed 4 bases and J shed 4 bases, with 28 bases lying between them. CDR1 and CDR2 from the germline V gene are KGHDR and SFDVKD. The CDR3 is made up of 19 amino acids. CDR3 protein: CATSDHTRLLATHRYEQYF. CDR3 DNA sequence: TGTGCCACCAGTGACCACACCCGACTCCTCGCGACGCACCGATACGAGCAGTACTTC.

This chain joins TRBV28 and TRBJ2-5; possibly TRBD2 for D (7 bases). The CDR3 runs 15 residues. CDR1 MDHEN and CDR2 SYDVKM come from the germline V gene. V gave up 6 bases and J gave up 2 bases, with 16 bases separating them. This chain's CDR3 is CASSPRGGGQETQYF. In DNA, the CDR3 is TGTGCCAGCAGCCCCCGGGGAGGGGGGCAAGAGACCCAGTACTTC. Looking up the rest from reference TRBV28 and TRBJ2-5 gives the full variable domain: DVKVTQSSRYLVKRTGEKVFLECVQDMDHENMFWYRQDPGLGLRLIYFSYDVKMKEKGDIPEGYSVSREKKERFSLILESASTNQTSMYLCASSPRGGGQETQYFGPGTRLLVL.

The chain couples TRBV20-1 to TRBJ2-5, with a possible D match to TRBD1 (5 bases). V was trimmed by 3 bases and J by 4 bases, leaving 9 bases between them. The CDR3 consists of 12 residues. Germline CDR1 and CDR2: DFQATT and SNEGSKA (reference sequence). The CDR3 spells CSASETVETQYF. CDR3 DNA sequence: TGCAGTGCTAGTGAGACAGTAGAGACCCAGTACTTC.

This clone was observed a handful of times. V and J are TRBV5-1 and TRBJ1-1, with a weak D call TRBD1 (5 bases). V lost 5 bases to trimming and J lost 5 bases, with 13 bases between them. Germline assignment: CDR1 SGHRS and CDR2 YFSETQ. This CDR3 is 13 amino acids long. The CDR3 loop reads CASSNQGYTEAFF. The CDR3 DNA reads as TGCGCCAGCAGTAACCAGGGTTATACTGAAGCTTTCTTT.

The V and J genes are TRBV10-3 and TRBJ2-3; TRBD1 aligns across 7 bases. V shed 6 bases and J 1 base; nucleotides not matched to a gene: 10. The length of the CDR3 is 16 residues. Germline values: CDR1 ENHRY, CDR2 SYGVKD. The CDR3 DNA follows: TGTGCCATCAGGGGGGACAGTTTTGTGGGCACAGATACGCAGTATTTT. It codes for CAIRGDSFVGTDTQYF.

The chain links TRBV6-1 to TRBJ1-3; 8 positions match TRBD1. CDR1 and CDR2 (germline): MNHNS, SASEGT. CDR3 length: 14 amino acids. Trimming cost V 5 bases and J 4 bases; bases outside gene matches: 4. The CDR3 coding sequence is TGTGCCAGCAGTCCAGGGGGCAGCGGAAACACCATATATTTT. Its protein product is CASSPGGSGNTIYF.

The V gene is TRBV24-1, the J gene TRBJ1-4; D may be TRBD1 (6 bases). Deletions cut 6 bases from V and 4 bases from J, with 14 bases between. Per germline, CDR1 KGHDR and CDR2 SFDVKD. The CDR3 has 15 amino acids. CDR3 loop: CATSPRGARNEKLFF. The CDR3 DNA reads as TGTGCCACCAGTCCGCGGGGGGCGCGTAATGAAAAACTGTTTTTT.

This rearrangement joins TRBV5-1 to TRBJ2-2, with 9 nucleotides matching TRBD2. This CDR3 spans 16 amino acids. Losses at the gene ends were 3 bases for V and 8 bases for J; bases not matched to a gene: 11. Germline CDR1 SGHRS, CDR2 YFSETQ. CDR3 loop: CASSWDRSLAGGELFF. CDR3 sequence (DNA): TGCGCCAGCAGCTGGGACCGTAGCCTAGCGGGAGGGGAGCTGTTTTTT.

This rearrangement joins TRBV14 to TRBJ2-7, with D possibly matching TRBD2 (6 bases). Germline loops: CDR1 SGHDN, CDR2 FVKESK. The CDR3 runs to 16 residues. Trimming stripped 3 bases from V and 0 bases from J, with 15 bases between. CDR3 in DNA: TGTGCCAGCAGCCAGGAAAGCGGGTTAAGCTCCTACGAGCAGTACTTC. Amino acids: CASSQESGLSSYEQYF.

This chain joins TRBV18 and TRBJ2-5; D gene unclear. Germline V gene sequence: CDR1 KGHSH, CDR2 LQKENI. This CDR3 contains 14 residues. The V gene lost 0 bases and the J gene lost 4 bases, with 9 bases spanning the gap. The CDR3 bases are TGTGCCAGCTCACCACCCAGTGGTTCAGAGACCCAGTACTTC. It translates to CASSPPSGSETQYF.

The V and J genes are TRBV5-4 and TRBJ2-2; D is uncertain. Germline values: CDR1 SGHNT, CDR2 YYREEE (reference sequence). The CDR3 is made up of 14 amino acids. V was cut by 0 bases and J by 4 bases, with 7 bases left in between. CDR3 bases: TGTGCCAGCAGCTTGGGGGCCGGCACCGGGGAGCTGTTTTTT. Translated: CASSLGAGTGELFF.

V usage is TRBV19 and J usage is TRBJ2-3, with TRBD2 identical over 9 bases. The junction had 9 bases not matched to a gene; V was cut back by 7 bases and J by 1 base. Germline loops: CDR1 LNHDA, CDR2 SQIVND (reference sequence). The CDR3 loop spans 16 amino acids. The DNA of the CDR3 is TGTGCCAGTAAGGCTAGCGGGGTTCGTGGCACAGATACGCAGTATTTT. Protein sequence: CASKASGVRGTDTQYF.

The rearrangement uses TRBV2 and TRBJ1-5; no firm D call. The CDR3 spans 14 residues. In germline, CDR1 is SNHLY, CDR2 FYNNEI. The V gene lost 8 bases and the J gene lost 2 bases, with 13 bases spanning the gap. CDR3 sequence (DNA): TGTGCCAGCGGACGAGGAGGAGGCAATCAGCCCCAGCATTTT. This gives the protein CASGRGGGNQPQHF.

This CDR3 is CASRNTGGGNQPQHF. The CDR3, as DNA: TGTGCCAGCAGGAATACCGGGGGTGGCAATCAGCCCCAGCATTTT. The chain combines TRBV2 with TRBJ1-5; the D gene is possibly TRBD1 (5 bases). The CDR3 is made up of 15 amino acids. Trimming pared 6 bases from V and 2 bases from J, leaving 14 bases between. In germline, CDR1 is SNHLY, CDR2 FYNNEI.

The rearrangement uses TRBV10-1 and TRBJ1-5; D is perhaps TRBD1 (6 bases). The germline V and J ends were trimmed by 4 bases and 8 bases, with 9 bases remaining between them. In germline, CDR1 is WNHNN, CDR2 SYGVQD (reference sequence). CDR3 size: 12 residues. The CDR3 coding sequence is TGCGCCAGCAGTGCGACAGGTGAGCCCCAGCATTTT. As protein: CASSATGEPQHF.

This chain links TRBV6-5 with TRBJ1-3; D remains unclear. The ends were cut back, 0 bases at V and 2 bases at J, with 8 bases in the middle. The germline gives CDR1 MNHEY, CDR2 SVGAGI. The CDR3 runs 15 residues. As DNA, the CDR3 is TGTGCCAGCAGTTACTCGTTGCACACTGGAAACACCATATATTTT. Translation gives CASSYSLHTGNTIYF.

The CDR3, as DNA: TGTGCCAGTTTACTTGGTAGCACAGATACGCAGTATTTT. This translates into CASLLGSTDTQYF. The chain uses TRBV2 and TRBJ2-3, with D unresolved. V lost 9 bases, J lost 0 bases, and 10 bases lay in between. The CDR3 consists of 13 residues. Looked up from germline, CDR1 is SNHLY and CDR2 is FYNNEI. The whole variable domain, filled in from reference TRBV2 and TRBJ2-3, reads EPEVTQTPSHQVTQMGQEVILRCVPISNHLYFYWYRQILGQKVEFLVSFYNNEISEKSEIFDDQFSVERPDGSNFTLKIRSTKLEDSAMYFCASLLGSTDTQYFGPGTRLTVL.

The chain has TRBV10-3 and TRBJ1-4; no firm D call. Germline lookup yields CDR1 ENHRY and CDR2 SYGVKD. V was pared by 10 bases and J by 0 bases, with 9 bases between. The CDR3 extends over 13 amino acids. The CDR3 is CATTDATNEKLFF. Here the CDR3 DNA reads TGTGCCACCACAGATGCAACTAATGAAAAACTGTTTTTT.

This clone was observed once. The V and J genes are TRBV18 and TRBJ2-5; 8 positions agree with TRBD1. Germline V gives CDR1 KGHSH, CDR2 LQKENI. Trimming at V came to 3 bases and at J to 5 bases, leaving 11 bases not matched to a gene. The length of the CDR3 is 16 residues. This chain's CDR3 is CASSPDRGTLGETQYF. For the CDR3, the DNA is TGTGCCAGCTCACCCGACAGGGGAACTCTGGGGGAGACCCAGTACTTC.

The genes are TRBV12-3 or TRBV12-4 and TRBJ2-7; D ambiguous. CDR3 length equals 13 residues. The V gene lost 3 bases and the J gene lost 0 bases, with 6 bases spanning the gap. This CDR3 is CASSFYSSYEQYF. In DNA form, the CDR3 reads TGTGCCAGCAGTTTTTACAGCTCCTACGAGCAGTACTTC.

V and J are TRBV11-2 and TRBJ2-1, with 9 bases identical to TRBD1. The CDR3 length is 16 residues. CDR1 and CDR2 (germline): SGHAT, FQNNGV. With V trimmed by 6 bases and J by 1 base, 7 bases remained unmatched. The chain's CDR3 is CASSLSDRGSYNEQFF. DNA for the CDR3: TGTGCCAGCAGTCTTAGTGACAGGGGGTCCTACAATGAGCAGTTCTTC.